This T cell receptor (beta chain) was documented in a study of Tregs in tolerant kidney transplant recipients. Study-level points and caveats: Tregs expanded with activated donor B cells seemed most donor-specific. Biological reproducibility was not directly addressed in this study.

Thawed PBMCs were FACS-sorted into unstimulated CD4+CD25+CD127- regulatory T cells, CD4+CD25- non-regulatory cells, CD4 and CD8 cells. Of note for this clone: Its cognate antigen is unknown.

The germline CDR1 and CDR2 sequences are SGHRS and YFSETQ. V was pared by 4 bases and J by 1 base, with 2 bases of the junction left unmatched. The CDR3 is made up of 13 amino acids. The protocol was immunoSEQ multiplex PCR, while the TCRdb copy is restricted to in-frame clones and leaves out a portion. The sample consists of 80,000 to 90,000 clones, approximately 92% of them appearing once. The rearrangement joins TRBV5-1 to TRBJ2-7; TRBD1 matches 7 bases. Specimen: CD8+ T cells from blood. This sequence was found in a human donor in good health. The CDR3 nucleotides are TGCGCCAGCAGCCCGACAGGGTCCTACGAGCAGTACTTC. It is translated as CASSPTGSYEQYF.